The 21 T cell receptor beta chains given below trace back to one sample, sequenced in a study of shared clonotypes between healthy human individuals. CD45RO-negative CD8 cells positively selected for CCR7 made up the naive population, which excluded terminally differentiated effector memory CD45RA+ cells. Generated by immunoSEQ multiplex PCR, the TCRdb table keeps only in-frame clones and is missing some. The data contain approximately 2,000,000 clones, roughly 95% of them singletons. The sample consisted of naive CD8+ T cells from PBMCs. These receptors were obtained from a man aged 18 to 35 in good health. Some clones in this sample may be carry-over from other donors' samples.

J is TRBJ2-1 and V is TRBV11-2; D gene ambiguous. Germline V gene data show CDR1 as SGHAT and CDR2 as FQNNGV. The CDR3 length is 10 residues. The V and J ends lost 5 bases and 8 bases respectively, with 4 bases between them. CDR3 in amino acids: CASSPHEQFF. Here the CDR3 DNA reads TGTGCCAGCAGCCCTCATGAGCAGTTCTTC.

The chain is built from TRBV10-3 and TRBJ1-2; 8 bases match TRBD1. CDR3 length: 14 amino acids. Trimming took 4 bases from V and 3 from J; bases not matched to a gene: 4. Germline CDR1 reads ENHRY; CDR2 reads SYGVKD. The CDR3 is CAISVDRGYYGYTF. DNA for the CDR3: TGTGCCATCAGTGTTGACAGGGGTTACTATGGCTACACCTTC.

This sequence joins TRBV7-3 and TRBJ1-1; 11 bases map to TRBD1. The CDR3 length is 17 residues. CDR1 and CDR2 (germline): SGHTA, FQGTGA. Trimming removed 4 bases from V and 1 base from J; junction bases left unmatched: 8. As DNA, the CDR3 is TGTGCCAGCAGCTCCGGGACAGGGGGAGATTGGAACACTGAAGCTTTCTTT. Amino acid sequence: CASSSGTGGDWNTEAFF.

This chain links TRBV7-3 with TRBJ2-3; D possibly corresponds to TRBD1 (6 bases). This CDR3 has 14 residues. Germline V gene lookup returns CDR1 SGHTA and CDR2 FQGTGA. V was trimmed by 5 bases and J by 4 bases, leaving 13 bases between them. The CDR3 loop is CASSDTGLPDTQYF. CDR3 in DNA: TGTGCCAGCAGCGACACAGGGCTCCCAGATACGCAGTATTTT.

V usage is TRBV11-2 and J usage is TRBJ2-7; TRBD2 matches at 9 bases. Germline CDR1 SGHAT, CDR2 FQNNGV. The V and J ends lost 4 bases and 2 bases, in that order; junction bases with no gene match: 3. CDR3 length equals 14 residues. CDR3 loop: CASSSLAGTYEQYF. CDR3 DNA sequence: TGTGCCAGCAGCTCCCTAGCGGGAACCTACGAGCAGTACTTC.

The V and J genes are TRBV27 and TRBJ1-2, with 12 bases that match TRBD1. J was trimmed by 7 bases and V by 3 bases; bases with no gene match: 9. This CDR3 is 16 amino acids long. The germline V gene has CDR1 MNHEY and CDR2 SMNVEV (reference sequence). The CDR3 sequence is CASSFLPGQGALGYTF. The CDR3 region has the DNA TGTGCCAGCAGTTTTTTGCCGGGACAGGGGGCTCTTGGCTACACCTTC.

The rearrangement links TRBV27 to TRBJ1-2, with D perhaps TRBD1 (6 bases). Germline loops: CDR1 MNHEY, CDR2 SMNVEV (reference sequence). V shed 2 bases and J shed 2 bases, with 12 bases lying between them. CDR3 length: 15 amino acids. CDR3 sequence (DNA): TGTGCCAGCAGTTTACTCCGGGGGGCGAACTATGGCTACACCTTC. It codes for CASSLLRGANYGYTF.

V and J are TRBV6-6 and TRBJ1-2; D is uncertain. Germline V gene sequence: CDR1 MNHNY, CDR2 SVGAGI (reference sequence). The CDR3 loop spans 14 amino acids. V gave up 2 bases and J gave up 4 bases, with 11 bases separating them. The CDR3: CASSYREKTYGYTF. The CDR3 nucleotides are TGTGCCAGCAGTTACAGGGAGAAGACCTATGGCTACACCTTC.

This clone was counted once. The CDR3, as DNA: TGTGCCAGTGGATTCCGGGGGGCCGGAGCGTCAGGAGATACGCAGTATTTT. Translation: CASGFRGAGASGDTQYF. The rearrangement joins TRBV28 to TRBJ2-3, with D maybe TRBD2 (7 bases). The CDR3 length is 17 residues. Trimming stripped 9 bases from V and 5 bases from J, with 27 bases between. Germline V gives CDR1 MDHEN, CDR2 SYDVKM. The entire variable domain, with the rest obtained from reference TRBV28 and TRBJ2-3, is as follows: DVKVTQSSRYLVKRTGEKVFLECVQDMDHENMFWYRQDPGLGLRLIYFSYDVKMKEKGDIPEGYSVSREKKERFSLILESASTNQTSMYLCASGFRGAGASGDTQYFGPGTRLTVL.

The chain couples TRBV28 to TRBJ2-3, with TRBD2 matching over 7 bases. The germline V gene has CDR1 MDHEN and CDR2 SYDVKM. The CDR3 spans 14 residues. Germline trimming cut 4 bases from V and 8 bases from J; bases unmatched to any gene: 9. CDR3 sequence reads: CASSWAGVSGTQYF. The CDR3 bases are TGTGCCAGCAGTTGGGCGGGGGTCTCCGGTACGCAGTATTTT.

This clone was found once. Other DNA sequences from this sample encode an identical CDR3 as well. The rearrangement links TRBV9 to TRBJ2-5; D is possibly TRBD2 (6 bases). The V and J ends lost 4 bases and 5 bases respectively, with 12 bases between them. Germline CDR1 is SGDLS and CDR2 is YYNGEE. The CDR3 is 13 amino acids. The CDR3 spells CASSPGGRETQYF. CDR3 nucleotides: TGTGCCAGCAGCCCCGGGGGAAGGGAGACCCAGTACTTC.

Points on this clone: This sample includes further DNA sequences coding for the same CDR3. J is TRBJ2-3 and V is TRBV19; D not resolved. V lost 1 base and J 3 bases, leaving 2 bases between the germline ends. Germline CDR1 is LNHDA and CDR2 is SQIVND (reference sequence). This CDR3 spans 12 amino acids. For the CDR3, the DNA is TGTGCCAGTAGTATAGGAACAGATACGCAGTATTTT. Translation gives CASSIGTDTQYF.

The chain is built from TRBV10-3 and TRBJ2-7; D may be TRBD2 (6 bases). V was shortened by 7 bases and J by 2 bases, with 12 bases between the two germline ends. CDR1 is ENHRY, CDR2 SYGVKD, per germline. The CDR3 has 13 residues. DNA of the CDR3: TGTGCCATCATGGCGGGGCCCGCCTACGAGCAGTACTTC. It encodes CAIMAGPAYEQYF.

J is TRBJ1-2 and V is TRBV4-1; D is possibly TRBD1 (6 bases). The CDR3 runs to 16 residues. Germline-derived CDR1 and CDR2 are MGHRA and YSYEKL. Trimming cost V 2 bases and J 2 bases, with 15 bases left between them. CDR3 loop: CASSQQTGFRNYGYTF. Here the CDR3 DNA reads TGCGCCAGCAGCCAACAAACAGGGTTTCGGAACTATGGCTACACCTTC.

The chain combines TRBV28 with TRBJ2-1; 12 bases agree with TRBD2. The germline V gene has CDR1 MDHEN and CDR2 SYDVKM. CDR3 length: 19 amino acids. The junction had 18 bases not matched to a gene; V was cut back by 6 bases and J by 6 bases. The CDR3 sequence is CASRTYASGRAGFGNEQFF. As DNA, the CDR3 is TGTGCCAGCAGGACTTACGCTAGCGGGAGGGCCGGTTTTGGCAATGAGCAGTTCTTC. Using reference TRBV28 and TRBJ2-1 for the parts outside the CDR3, the full variable domain is DVKVTQSSRYLVKRTGEKVFLECVQDMDHENMFWYRQDPGLGLRLIYFSYDVKMKEKGDIPEGYSVSREKKERFSLILESASTNQTSMYLCASRTYASGRAGFGNEQFFGPGTRLTVL.

On this clone itself: The same CDR3 is also encoded by other DNA sequences in this sample. The rearrangement links TRBV27 to TRBJ2-1; TRBD2 might be the D (6 bases). Trimming shortened V by 3 bases and J by 3 bases, and 12 bases separated the two germline ends. The CDR3 covers 15 residues. Germline V gives CDR1 MNHEY, CDR2 SMNVEV (reference sequence). As DNA, the CDR3 is TGTGCCAGCAGTTTGGGGGGACGCCTCTACAATGAGCAGTTCTTC. It encodes CASSLGGRLYNEQFF.

This clone is a singleton in its sample. V gene TRBV5-4 combines with J gene TRBJ2-7; D unclear. Looked up from germline, CDR1 is SGHNT and CDR2 is YYREEE (reference sequence). The CDR3 length is 12 residues. The V end was cut by 4 bases, the J end by 5 bases, with 10 bases between. This chain's CDR3 is CASSALGNEQYF. Here the CDR3 DNA reads TGTGCCAGCAGCGCTCTAGGAAACGAGCAGTACTTC.

Regarding this clone: The same CDR3 arises from other DNA sequences in this sample as well. CDR3 region: CASSLGLGSYEQYF. CDR3 in DNA: TGTGCCAGCAGTTTAGGGCTGGGCTCCTACGAGCAGTACTTC. The V and J genes are TRBV27 and TRBJ2-7; D gene ambiguous. This CDR3 is 14 amino acids long. Germline values: CDR1 MNHEY, CDR2 SMNVEV (reference sequence). The V end lost 2 bases, the J end lost 0 bases, and 8 bases lay between the germline ends.

Comments on this clone: At one boundary the junction diverges from the germline segment, which might be a read error. V and J are TRBV19 and TRBJ2-7, with D possibly being TRBD1 or TRBD2 (5 bases each). The CDR3 is 14 amino acids. Germline CDR1 is LNHDA and CDR2 is SQIVND (reference sequence). CDR3 in amino acids: CASSLDWETAEQYF. CDR3 coding DNA: TGTGCCAGTAGTCTAGACTGGGAGACAGCTGAGCAGTACTTC.

This clone was detected once. This chain joins TRBV7-6 and TRBJ2-7; a possible D gene is TRBD1 (6 bases). Germline CDR1 SGHVS, CDR2 FNYEAQ. V lost 3 bases and J 2 bases, leaving 11 bases between the germline ends. The length of the CDR3 is 14 residues. The CDR3: CASSFGQLPYEQYF. The CDR3, as DNA: TGTGCCAGCAGCTTTGGACAGCTGCCCTACGAGCAGTACTTC.

Here the CDR3 reads CASALQGVGGTEAFF. The CDR3 region has the DNA TGTGCCAGCGCCCTACAGGGGGTAGGTGGCACTGAAGCTTTCTTT. V gene TRBV27 combines with J gene TRBJ1-1, with 8 bases that match TRBD1. The ends lost 8 bases at V and 4 bases at J; junction bases unmatched: 12. Germline CDR1 MNHEY, CDR2 SMNVEV (reference sequence). The CDR3 totals 15 residues.